The clone carrying this T cell receptor beta chain was counted many times. Its antigen is unknown. Time point: newly diagnosed GD, antithyroid drugs for less than 3 months. Generation of the TCR library employed RNA extracted from PBMCs. This CDR3 region has 13 residues. Germline V gene data show CDR1 as SEHNR and CDR2 as FQNEAQ (reference sequence). The trim removed 6 bases at V and 4 bases at J, leaving 5 bases unmatched. These data originate in a study of regulatory T cells in long-lasting Graves disease. Study conclusions and caveats: Fewer public clonotypes were shared by new patients (roughly 910) than by persistent patients (roughly 2,500).

The authors built TCR beta libraries using iRepertoire HTBI primers and Arm-PCR of CDR3 regions. TCRdb passed the multiplex PCR reads through MiXCR, listing each CDR3 protein once. Of 560,000 or so distinct CDR3 sequences listed, approximately 16% are singletons. These data were also reused for a study on T cells in Graves' hyperthyroidism and ophthalmopathy. From that report: Primed by the HTBI set, a first-round RT-PCR was run on the TCR CDR3. A 13 V-J model separated ophthalmopathy from stable hyperthyroidism.

The chain combines TRBV7-9 with TRBJ2-7; 8 bases map to TRBD1. Specimen: peripheral blood mononuclear cells (PBMCs), collected at new diagnosis, from a patient treated with antithyroid drugs. This receptor was taken from a man aged 18 to 35 with Graves disease. The CDR3 sequence: CASSRQGSYEQYF. CDR3 DNA sequence: TGTGCCAGCAGTCGACAGGGGAGTTACGAGCAGTACTTC.